This T cell receptor (beta chain) originates from a study of blood T cell repertoires in COVID-19. Study-wide background: Acute-phase and convalescent COVID-19 samples originated in the United States, Italy and Spain. Nucleic acid was either cDNA or gDNA, and it came from T cells, B-cell-depleted T cells, or PBMCs.

As handled by the study authors: Nucleated cell counts were estimated from reference gene primer amplification. Clones were read by immunoSEQ multiplex PCR, and TCRdb kept only the in-frame ones, dropping some. That table furnishes V, J and clone size, whereas the DNA furnished D and trimming. The table has around 270,000 clones, about 87% seen once. The CDR3 runs to 15 residues. The germline V gene encodes CDR1 PRHDT and CDR2 FYEKMQ (reference sequence). The V end was cut by 7 bases, the J end by 0 bases, with 16 bases between. Sequencing was carried out using peripheral blood. This chain links TRBV13 with TRBJ2-7; a weak D match, TRBD2 (6 bases). This receptor was identified in a woman between 45 and 60 years old with acute or convalescent COVID-19. CDR3 DNA: TGTGCCAGCACTATGGGGCTAGCGATCTCCTACGAGCAGTACTTC. Translating it yields CASTMGLAISYEQYF.